A selection of T cell receptor beta chains follows, all from one sample in a study of T cells in Graves' hyperthyroidism and ophthalmopathy. TCRdb recomputed calls from the multiplex PCR reads with MiXCR, one row per CDR3 protein. The sample has fewer than 650,000 distinct CDR3 sequences, approximately 15% seen once. Sequencing was carried out using blood. The receptors were sampled from a woman aged 25 to 39 with Graves' hyperthyroidism that later progressed to Graves' ophthalmopathy. Each CDR3 is given with its conserved first and last residue. A D gene is named only where the DNA matches it firmly. Expanded clones get a size class; other rows say once, few or many, or leave the size out.

v_gene	j_gene	d_gene	abundance	CDR3aa	CDR3nt
TRBV20-1	TRBJ2-7	NA	few	CSASTGHHYEQYF	TGCAGTGCTAGCACGGGGCACCACTACGAGCAGTACTTC
TRBV30	TRBJ1-5	NA	NA	CAWSVQVGQPQHF	TGTGCCTGGAGTGTACAGGTGGGACAGCCCCAGCATTTT
TRBV15	TRBJ1-2	NA	NA	CATSGLEASGVYGYTF	TGTGCCACCAGCGGCCTAGAGGCATCTGGGGTCTATGGCTACACCTTC
TRBV20-1	TRBJ2-3	NA	NA	CSAVGVGTDTQYF	TGCAGTGCTGTGGGGGTGGGCACAGATACGCAGTATTTT
TRBV6-1	TRBJ1-2	NA	many	CASSETGASYGYTF	TGTGCCAGCAGTGAAACAGGAGCATCCTATGGCTACACCTTC
TRBV5-1	TRBJ2-1	TRBD2	many	CASTQVAGGPEIEQFF	TGCGCCAGCACCCAGGTGGCGGGAGGGCCGGAGATTGAGCAGTTCTTC
TRBV7-9	TRBJ2-2	TRBD2	many	CASSPGTSGRRSTGELFF	TGTGCCAGCAGCCCTGGGACTAGCGGGAGACGAAGCACCGGGGAGCTGTTTTTT
TRBV20-1	TRBJ2-1	TRBD2	NA	CSAEWAGGANEQFF	TGCAGTGCAGAATGGGCGGGAGGCGCGAATGAGCAGTTCTTC
TRBV7-2	TRBJ2-7	TRBD1	many	CASSLGVVGDRSYEQYF	TGTGCCAGCAGCTTAGGAGTAGTAGGGGACAGATCCTACGAGCAGTACTTC
TRBV5-8	TRBJ2-1	TRBD2	many	CASSLGREGMYEQFF	TGTGCCAGCAGCTTGGGCCGGGAGGGCATGTATGAGCAGTTCTTC
TRBV2	TRBJ2-5	TRBD1	NA	CASTVDRVPPETQYF	TGTGCCAGCACTGTGGACAGGGTACCACCAGAGACCCAGTACTTC
TRBV12-3/TRBV12-4	TRBJ2-1	TRBD2	NA	CASSPGTSGGDEQFF	TGTGCCAGCAGCCCCGGGACTAGCGGAGGCGATGAGCAGTTCTTC
TRBV11-3	TRBJ1-2	TRBD1	many	CASSPGGHNYGYTF	TGTGCCAGCAGCCCAGGGGGCCACAACTATGGCTACACCTTC
TRBV3-1	TRBJ2-7	TRBD1	many	CASSQAGTGSYEQYF	TGTGCCAGCAGCCAAGCCGGGACAGGCTCCTACGAGCAGTACTTC
TRBV20-1	TRBJ1-3	NA	NA	CSARDGGNTIYF	TGCAGTGCTAGAGACGGGGGAAACACCATATATTTT
TRBV7-8	TRBJ2-2	TRBD1	many	CASSLVQGAIAYTGELFF	TGTGCCAGCAGCTTAGTACAGGGGGCGATTGCGTACACCGGGGAGCTGTTTTTT
TRBV2	TRBJ2-2	TRBD2	many	CASRLLAGVDTGELFF	TGTGCCAGCCGTCTTTTAGCGGGAGTTGATACCGGGGAGCTGTTTTTT
TRBV4-2	TRBJ2-1	NA	few	CASSQPDRATAFNEQFF	TGTGCCAGCAGCCAACCAGATCGGGCTACAGCTTTCAATGAGCAGTTCTTC
TRBV6-1	TRBJ1-1	TRBD1	many	CASSFTGQGDGAFF	TGTGCCAGCAGTTTTACGGGACAGGGAGATGGAGCTTTCTTT
TRBV4-3	TRBJ2-1	TRBD2	NA	CASSQAQGLALPNEQFF	TGCGCCAGCAGCCAGGCCCAAGGACTAGCGCTTCCGAATGAGCAGTTCTTC
TRBV20-1	TRBJ2-1	TRBD1	many	CSARARGPYNEQFF	TGCAGTGCTAGAGCCAGGGGGCCCTACAATGAGCAGTTCTTC
TRBV7-8	TRBJ1-6	NA	many	CASSLAAEGSPLHF	TGTGCCAGCAGCTTAGCTGCCGAGGGTTCACCCCTCCACTTT
TRBV28	TRBJ2-7	TRBD2	many	CASREAGATKLAGGEEQYF	TGTGCCAGCAGGGAGGCAGGAGCTACTAAACTAGCGGGAGGGGAAGAGCAGTACTTC
TRBV28	TRBJ1-1	NA	NA	CASKGGSGTEAFF	TGTGCCAGCAAAGGAGGGTCGGGCACTGAAGCTTTCTTT
TRBV15	TRBJ2-3	NA	NA	CATKGTNTDTQYF	TGTGCCACCAAAGGGACAAACACAGATACGCAGTATTTT
TRBV20-1	TRBJ1-5	NA	many	CSVQQGPHQPQHF	TGCAGTGTTCAACAGGGACCTCATCAGCCCCAGCATTTT
TRBV14	TRBJ1-2	NA	few	CASRPGGAVYGYTF	TGTGCCAGCAGACCAGGCGGCGCGGTTTATGGCTACACCTTC
TRBV10-3	TRBJ1-6	NA	many	CAISESGSQGTLHF	TGTGCCATCAGTGAGTCGGGAAGCCAGGGGACCCTCCACTTT
TRBV6-2/TRBV6-3	TRBJ2-1	TRBD2	NA	CASSYAGTSGRGGEQFF	TGTGCCAGCAGTTACGCCGGGACTAGCGGGAGGGGGGGTGAGCAGTTCTTC
TRBV18	TRBJ1-5	NA	NA	CASSPKGGGNPNQPQHF	TGTGCCAGCTCACCAAAGGGCGGTGGTAACCCCAATCAGCCCCAGCATTTT
TRBV20-1	TRBJ1-2	TRBD1	many	CSAPGHETGNYGYTF	TGCAGTGCCCCAGGGCATGAGACAGGGAACTATGGCTACACCTTC
TRBV5-1	TRBJ2-1	TRBD1	NA	CASSPTDRGRNEQFF	TGCGCCAGCAGCCCTACGGACAGGGGTCGCAATGAGCAGTTCTTC
TRBV7-9	TRBJ2-2	TRBD1	few	CASSHFGTGDTGELFF	TGTGCCAGCAGCCACTTTGGGACAGGGGACACCGGGGAGCTGTTTTTT
TRBV6-2/TRBV6-3	TRBJ2-4	NA	many	CASTLGAYGPKNIQYF	TGTGCCAGCACCTTGGGGGCTTACGGTCCCAAAAACATTCAGTACTTC
TRBV10-3	TRBJ2-1	TRBD2	many	CAITILAGANEQFF	TGTGCCATCACTATCCTAGCGGGGGCCAATGAGCAGTTCTTC
TRBV7-2	TRBJ1-4	TRBD1	many	CASSSGGANEKLFF	TGTGCCAGCAGCTCAGGGGGAGCTAATGAAAAACTGTTTTTT
TRBV13	TRBJ1-2	NA	NA	CASSFYLTNYGYTF	TGTGCCAGCAGTTTCTACCTTACTAACTATGGCTACACCTTC
TRBV12-5	TRBJ2-7	NA	few	CASALDRLYEQYF	TGTGCTAGTGCCCTTGACAGACTCTACGAGCAGTACTTC
TRBV11-2	TRBJ2-2	NA	NA	CASSPLATGELFF	TGTGCCAGCAGCCCCCTGGCCACCGGGGAGCTGTTTTTT
TRBV30	TRBJ2-5	NA	many	CAWSVSFGGGETQYF	TGTGCCTGGAGTGTCTCTTTTGGGGGTGGGGAGACCCAGTACTTC
TRBV10-3	TRBJ2-5	TRBD1	many	CAISESGTGGNFQETQYF	TGTGCCATCAGTGAGTCGGGGACAGGGGGCAATTTCCAAGAGACCCAGTACTTC
TRBV4-1	TRBJ2-7	TRBD2	few	CASSQEAGRGGLQYF	TGCGCCAGCAGCCAAGAAGCGGGACGGGGGGGGTTGCAGTACTTC
TRBV14	TRBJ1-2	NA	many	CASSQPLVLPPDGYGYTF	TGTGCCAGCAGCCAGCCCCTCGTTCTCCCTCCCGACGGCTATGGCTACACCTTC
TRBV6-1	TRBJ1-1	NA	many	CASTEAGGWAGGHTEAFF	TGTGCCAGCACCGAAGCGGGGGGATGGGCCGGGGGTCACACTGAAGCTTTCTTT
TRBV15	TRBJ2-5	NA	many	CATSRERQMAETQYF	TGTGCCACCAGCAGGGAACGACAAATGGCAGAGACCCAGTACTTC
TRBV20-1	TRBJ2-7	NA	many	CSARAPAGLYEQYF	TGCAGTGCTAGAGCGCCAGCCGGCCTTTACGAGCAGTACTTC
TRBV30	TRBJ2-5	TRBD2	many	CAWGQGLAGRETQYF	TGTGCCTGGGGCCAGGGACTAGCCGGTCGGGAGACCCAGTACTTC
TRBV2	TRBJ2-7	TRBD2	many	CASSEFGTSGTPTYF	TGTGCCAGCAGTGAATTTGGGACTAGCGGGACCCCGACGTACTTC